These 22 T cell receptor beta chains originate from one sample sequenced in a study of blood T cell repertoires in COVID-19. The repertoire was sequenced with immunoSEQ multiplex PCR; TCRdb's copy has only in-frame clones and lacks some. There are fewer than 35,000 clones in the sample; more than 65% occur only once, and 13% lies in the top ten. The sample comprised peripheral blood. Receptors originate from a human donor in a cohort sampled during active COVID-19.

This clone has a handful of counts. The chain joins TRBV19 to TRBJ1-6; TRBD1 agrees at 9 bases. Germline CDR1 LNHDA, CDR2 SQIVND (reference sequence). Germline trimming cut 7 bases from V and 8 bases from J; bases unmatched to any gene: 3. This CDR3 has 13 residues. CDR3: CASTWTGDSPLHF. CDR3 DNA: TGTGCCAGTACTTGGACAGGGGATTCACCCCTCCACTTT.

The chain carries TRBV3-1 (or the pseudogene TRBV3-2) and TRBJ1-1, with D maybe TRBD1 (5 bases). Germline V lookup: CDR1 LGHDT, CDR2 YNNKEL (reference sequence). The CDR3 sequence is 15 residues long. Trimming cost V 0 bases and J 3 bases, with 11 bases left between them. The CDR3 bases are TGTGCCAGCAGCCAAGATCAGGACAAATACACTGAAGCTTTCTTT. It is translated as CASSQDQDKYTEAFF.

The chain uses TRBV15 and TRBJ2-1; 10 bases map to TRBD1. CDR3 length: 15 residues. J gave up 7 bases and V 3 bases, and 6 bases lay outside the gene matches. Germline CDR1 LNHNV, CDR2 YYDKDF (reference sequence). CDR3 region: CATSSRDRGGNEQFF. The DNA of the CDR3 is TGTGCCACCAGCAGCCGGGACAGGGGAGGAAATGAGCAGTTCTTC.

The V and J genes are TRBV23-1 and TRBJ2-7; 7 positions agree with TRBD1. TRBV23-1 is an ORF for which the function is uncertain. CDR3 size: 12 residues. V was pared by 4 bases and J by 6 bases, with 3 bases of the junction left unmatched. The CDR3 is CASSRDSGEQYF. The CDR3, as DNA: TGCGCCAGCAGTCGGGACAGCGGCGAGCAGTACTTC.

The rearrangement joins TRBV27 to TRBJ2-7; tentative D call: TRBD2 (5 bases). The V end lost 5 bases, the J end lost 4 bases, and 9 bases lay between the germline ends. CDR3 length: 12 residues. CDR1 and CDR2 (germline): MNHEY, SMNVEV (reference sequence). Written as DNA, the CDR3 is TGTGCCAGCAGTGGGAGCGGTTACGAGCAGTACTTC. Translating gives CASSGSGYEQYF.

The V call is TRBV6-5, the J call TRBJ2-7, with unresolved D. CDR1 and CDR2 (germline): MNHEY, SVGAGI. The CDR3 is 12 residues long. V lost 2 bases, J lost 3 bases, and 5 bases lay in between. The CDR3 is CASSYPGYEQYF. Written as DNA, the CDR3 is TGTGCCAGCAGTTACCCAGGCTACGAGCAGTACTTC.

V is TRBV11-2 and J is TRBJ2-1, with 10 bases lining up with TRBD2. Germline V gene data show CDR1 as SGHAT and CDR2 as FQNNGV. This CDR3 region has 15 residues. Unmatched junction bases numbered 13, after V lost 5 bases and J lost 12 bases. Written as DNA, the CDR3 is TGTGCCAGCAGCCGAACTAGCGGGGCTAACGGGGGGCAGTTCTTC. Protein sequence: CASSRTSGANGGQFF.

The genes are TRBV5-6 and TRBJ2-5; 7 bases map to TRBD2. The germline V gene encodes CDR1 SGHDT and CDR2 YYEEEE. This CDR3 is 15 amino acids long. V dropped 6 bases and J dropped 4; count of bases not matched to a gene: 12. Here the CDR3 reads CASTLGRAGRETQYF. The CDR3 DNA follows: TGTGCCAGCACCTTAGGGAGGGCAGGGAGAGAGACCCAGTACTTC. Full variable domain (missing parts from reference TRBV5-6 and TRBJ2-5): DAGVTQSPTHLIKTRGQQVTLRCSPKSGHDTVSWYQQALGQGPQFIFQYYEEEERQRGNFPDRFSGHQFPNYSSELNVNALLLGDSALYLCASTLGRAGRETQYFGPGTRLLVL.

The rearrangement joins TRBV12-3 or TRBV12-4 to TRBJ1-4; 8 bases match TRBD1. V gave up 7 bases and J gave up 7 bases; unmatched junction bases: 5. This CDR3 spans 13 amino acids. CDR3 bases: TGTGCCAGCACCGGGACAGGAGTTGAAAAACTGTTTTTT. Its translation: CASTGTGVEKLFF.

V and J are TRBV5-6 and TRBJ1-1; TRBD1 agrees at 7 bases. The V gene's germline CDR1 is SGHDT and CDR2 YYEEEE. The CDR3 has 16 amino acids. V lost 0 bases, J lost 6 bases, and 11 bases stayed unmatched. CDR3 sequence (DNA): TGTGCCAGCAGCTTGGTCAGTCCAGGGGGGACGGCTGAAGCTTTCTTT. As protein: CASSLVSPGGTAEAFF.

This clone was seen only once. The chain links TRBV4-1 to TRBJ1-6; 8 bases are a match to TRBD1. The CDR3 has 15 amino acids. Looked up from germline, CDR1 is MGHRA and CDR2 is YSYEKL. V trimming: 2 bases; J trimming: 10 bases; junction bases outside the gene matches: 7. CDR3 DNA sequence: TGCGCCAGCAGCCAATTGGACAGGGTCGGCTCACCCCTCCACTTT. Its protein is CASSQLDRVGSPLHF.

The rearrangement links TRBV11-2 to TRBJ1-2, with D unresolved. This CDR3 comprises 13 residues. Germline V CDR1 and CDR2: SGHAT, FQNNGV. The germline V and J ends were trimmed by 5 bases and 4 bases, with 11 bases remaining between them. The CDR3, as DNA: TGTGCCAGCAGCCCAGGATCTGGCTATGGCTACACCTTC. The encoded protein is CASSPGSGYGYTF.

The V call is TRBV11-2, the J call TRBJ2-5; TRBD2 matches 15 bases. Germline CDR1 reads SGHAT; CDR2 reads FQNNGV. The CDR3 totals 16 residues. V was pared by 1 base and J by 4 bases, with 1 base of the junction left unmatched. CDR3 protein: CASSLGTSGGAETQYF. CDR3 DNA sequence: TGTGCCAGCAGCTTAGGGACTAGCGGGGGGGCAGAGACCCAGTACTTC. Combining the CDR3 with reference TRBV11-2 and TRBJ2-5 gives the whole variable domain EAGVAQSPRYKIIEKRQSVAFWCNPISGHATLYWYQQILGQGPKLLIQFQNNGVVDDSQLPKDRFSAERLKGVDSTLKIQPAKLEDSAVYLCASSLGTSGGAETQYFGPGTRLLVL.

V gene TRBV6-5 combines with J gene TRBJ1-3; weak D call: TRBD1 (5 bases). V lost 5 bases to trimming and J lost 4 bases, with 15 bases between them. Germline CDR1 and CDR2: MNHEY and SVGAGI. CDR3 length: 15 residues. The CDR3 DNA reads TGTGCCAGCAGTACCTACGGGACTGGAGGAAACACCATATATTTT. It specifies CASSTYGTGGNTIYF.

The rearrangement links TRBV6-5 to TRBJ1-1; D not certain. The CDR3 extends over 14 amino acids. V shed 2 bases and J shed 6 bases, with 13 bases lying between them. Germline V gene lookup returns CDR1 MNHEY and CDR2 SVGAGI. For the CDR3, the DNA is TGTGCCAGCAGTTACGGGCGGGGTTTCGCTGAAGCTTTCTTT. Translating it yields CASSYGRGFAEAFF.

V usage is TRBV30 and J usage is TRBJ2-5, with 10 bases lining up with TRBD2. This CDR3 is 14 amino acids long. CDR1 is GTSNPN and CDR2 is SVGIG in the germline V gene (reference sequence). V trimming: 2 bases; J trimming: 1 base; junction bases outside the gene matches: 1. The CDR3 here is CAWSRTSGQETQYF. Written as DNA, the CDR3 is TGTGCCTGGAGTAGGACTAGCGGCCAAGAGACCCAGTACTTC.

The CDR3 is CASSLARAYSNQPQHF. CDR3 DNA: TGTGCCAGCAGCTTAGCGCGGGCTTATAGCAATCAGCCCCAGCATTTT. V usage is TRBV7-8 and J usage is TRBJ1-5; no reliable D call. Germline loops: CDR1 SGHVS, CDR2 FQNEAQ. Trimming shortened V by 0 bases and J by 0 bases, and 9 bases separated the two germline ends. The CDR3 totals 16 residues.

V gene TRBV4-2 combines with J gene TRBJ1-1; no firm D call. The CDR3 covers 13 residues. Germline V CDR1 and CDR2: LGHNA, YNFKEQ. Deletions cut 4 bases from V and 5 bases from J, with 11 bases between. The CDR3 loop is CASSPPRVTEAFF. The CDR3 region has the DNA TGTGCCAGCAGCCCCCCCCGGGTAACTGAAGCTTTCTTT.

V and J are TRBV5-1 and TRBJ1-1; a weak D match, TRBD1 (6 bases). From germline, CDR1 is SGHRS and CDR2 YFSETQ. The CDR3 is 17 residues long. The ends were cut back, 6 bases at V and 5 bases at J, with 26 bases in the middle. The CDR3 DNA reads as TGCGCCAGCAACCGGGCAGGGGCATCAATAACGGGGACTGAAGCTTTCTTT. Translated: CASNRAGASITGTEAFF.

The sample holds one count of this clone. The chain combines TRBV7-2 with TRBJ2-7, with 8 nucleotides matching TRBD1. This CDR3 region has 15 residues. Germline CDR1 reads SGHTA; CDR2 reads FQGNSA. V shed 0 bases, J shed 6 bases, and the junction held 7 bases outside the gene matches. The CDR3 DNA follows: TGTGCCAGCAGCTTAGCGTTTACAGGGGGTAGCGAGCAGTACTTC. Its protein is CASSLAFTGGSEQYF.

The gene calls are TRBV14 and TRBJ2-1, with TRBD1 identical over 7 bases. After removal of 5 bases from V and 3 bases from J, the junction contained 4 bases not matched to a gene. Germline CDR1 reads SGHDN; CDR2 reads FVKESK. The CDR3 is 14 residues long. The CDR3 region is CASSFRDSYNEQFF. CDR3 in DNA: TGTGCCAGCAGCTTCCGGGACAGCTACAATGAGCAGTTCTTC. Full variable domain (missing parts from reference TRBV14 and TRBJ2-1): EAGVTQFPSHSVIEKGQTVTLRCDPISGHDNLYWYRRVMGKEIKFLLHFVKESKQDESGMPNNRFLAERTGGTYSTLKVQPAELEDSGVYFCASSFRDSYNEQFFGPGTRLTVL.

This rearrangement joins TRBV7-6 to TRBJ2-2; D is perhaps TRBD2 (6 bases). The CDR3 is 16 amino acids. Trimming shortened V by 1 base and J by 8 bases, and 17 bases separated the two germline ends. Per the germline V gene, CDR1 is SGHVS and CDR2 is FNYEAQ. CDR3 sequence reads: CASSLEPGLLLGELFF. The CDR3 DNA sequence: TGTGCCAGCAGCTTAGAGCCGGGACTGCTATTAGGGGAGCTGTTTTTT.